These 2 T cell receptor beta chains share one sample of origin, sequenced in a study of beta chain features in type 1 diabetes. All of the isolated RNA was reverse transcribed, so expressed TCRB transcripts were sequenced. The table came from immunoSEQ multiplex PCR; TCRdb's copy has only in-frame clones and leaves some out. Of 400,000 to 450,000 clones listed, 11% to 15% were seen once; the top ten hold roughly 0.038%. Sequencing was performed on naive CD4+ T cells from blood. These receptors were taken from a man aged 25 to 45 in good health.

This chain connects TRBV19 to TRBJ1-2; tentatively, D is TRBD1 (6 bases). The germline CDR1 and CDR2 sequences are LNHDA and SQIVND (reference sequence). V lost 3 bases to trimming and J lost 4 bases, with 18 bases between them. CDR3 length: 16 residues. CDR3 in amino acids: CASSIPTLQGIYGYTF. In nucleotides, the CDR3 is TGTGCCAGTAGTATCCCCACGTTGCAGGGGATCTATGGCTACACCTTC.

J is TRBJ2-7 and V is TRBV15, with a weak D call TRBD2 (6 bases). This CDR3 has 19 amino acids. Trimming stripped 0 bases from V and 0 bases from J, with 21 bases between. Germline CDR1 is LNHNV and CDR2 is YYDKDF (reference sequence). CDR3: CATSRDYASASGISYEQYV. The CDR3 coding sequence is TGTGCCACCAGCAGAGATTACGCTAGCGCAAGCGGCATCTCCTACGAGCAGTACGTC.